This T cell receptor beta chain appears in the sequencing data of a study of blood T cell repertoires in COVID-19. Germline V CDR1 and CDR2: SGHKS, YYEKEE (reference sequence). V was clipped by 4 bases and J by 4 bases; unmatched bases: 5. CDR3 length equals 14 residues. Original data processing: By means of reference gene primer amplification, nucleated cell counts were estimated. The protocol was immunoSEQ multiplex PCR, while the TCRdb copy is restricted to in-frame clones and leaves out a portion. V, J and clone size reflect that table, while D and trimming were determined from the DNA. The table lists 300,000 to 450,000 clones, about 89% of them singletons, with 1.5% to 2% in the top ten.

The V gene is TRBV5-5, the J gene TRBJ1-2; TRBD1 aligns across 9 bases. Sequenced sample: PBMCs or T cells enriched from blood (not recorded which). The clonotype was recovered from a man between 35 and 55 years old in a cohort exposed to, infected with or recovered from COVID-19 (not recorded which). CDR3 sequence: CASSDPTGGYGYTF. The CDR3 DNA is TGTGCCAGCAGCGACCCGACAGGGGGCTATGGCTACACCTTC.